The clone carrying this T cell receptor beta chain showed up many times. What it recognizes is unknown. The data were taken from a study of response to subunit inactivated influenza vaccine. V was clipped by 4 bases and J by 0 bases, with 15 bases between them. The CDR3 loop spans 16 amino acids. From germline, CDR1 is SEHNR and CDR2 FQNEAQ (reference sequence). Using its own MiXCR run on the RT-PCR reads, TCRdb lists one record per CDR3 protein. The sample holds 650,000 to 800,000 distinct CDR3 sequences, approximately 13% seen once. The study, taken as a whole, reports: It was the authors' suggestion that each seasonal influenza vaccination recruits few new T cells.

This sequence originates from a man in his fifties or sixties who received an inactivated influenza vaccine. J is TRBJ1-1 and V is TRBV7-9; TRBD1 might be the D (5 bases). The sequenced sample was PBMCs from blood, obtained less than 15 days before vaccination. CDR3 protein: CASSSRQDIMNTEAFF. CDR3 coding DNA: TGTGCCAGCAGCTCCCGGCAGGACATTATGAACACTGAAGCTTTCTTT.